These 32 T cell receptor beta chains came from one sample sequenced in a study of tumour-infiltrating T cells in Burkitt lymphoma. Using immunoSEQ multiplex PCR, the repertoire was profiled, and TCRdb retains in-frame clones only, with some absent. The table shows roughly 15,000 clones, with around four fifths occurring only once. Sequencing was carried out using tumor tissue. These TCRs come from a human donor with diffuse large B-cell lymphoma.

The chain combines TRBV5-1 with TRBJ1-5; 8 nucleotides line up with TRBD1. The CDR3 is 15 residues long. Germline values: CDR1 SGHRS, CDR2 YFSETQ. J gave up 8 bases and V 3 bases, and 10 bases lay outside the gene matches. The CDR3 sequence: CASSWTGSGYEPQHF. DNA for the CDR3: TGCGCCAGCAGCTGGACAGGGTCGGGATATGAGCCCCAGCATTTT.

This clone showed up just a few times. This chain joins TRBV4-1 and TRBJ1-1; D remains ambiguous. The germline CDR1 and CDR2 sequences are MGHRA and YSYEKL. The CDR3 consists of 13 residues. V dropped 0 bases and J dropped 6 bases, with 8 bases sitting between them. This CDR3 is CASSQDTGSEAFF. As DNA, the CDR3 is TGCGCCAGCAGCCAAGATACGGGGTCTGAAGCTTTCTTT.

This chain joins TRBV2 and TRBJ2-1; a weak D match, TRBD2 (6 bases). The length of the CDR3 is 12 residues. V was shortened by 6 bases and J by 9 bases, with 12 bases between the two germline ends. The germline V gene encodes CDR1 SNHLY and CDR2 FYNNEI. Here the CDR3 DNA reads TGTGCCAGCAGCGGGAGTCCCAGTGAGCAGTTCTTC. It translates to CASSGSPSEQFF.

This clone showed up just once. V gene TRBV29-1 combines with J gene TRBJ1-1, with D perhaps matching TRBD1 (5 bases). This CDR3 contains 12 residues. Trimming pared 3 bases from V and 4 bases from J, leaving 9 bases between. Germline CDR1 reads SQVTM; CDR2 reads ANQGSEA. In nucleotides, the CDR3 is TGCAGCGTTGAGAAGGGGAGCACTGAAGCTTTCTTT. Protein sequence: CSVEKGSTEAFF.

Note on this clone: Its ends do not fully match the called genes, so a read error is possible. The chain combines TRBV10-3 with TRBJ1-2, with D possibly matching TRBD1 (5 bases). Germline loops: CDR1 ENHRY, CDR2 SYGVKD. The CDR3 sequence is 14 residues long. This chain's CDR3 is CAISEAGSSYDYTF. CDR3 coding DNA: TGTGCCATCAGTGAGGCAGGGAGCAGCTATGACTACACCTTC.

The chain is built from TRBV5-1 and TRBJ2-7; D is possibly TRBD1 (9 bases). V was pared by 3 bases and J by 4 bases, with 38 bases between. CDR3 length: 22 amino acids. Germline values: CDR1 SGHRS, CDR2 YFSETQ. The CDR3 spells CASSWGGTGTLEAGEFGYEQYF. In nucleotides, the CDR3 is TGCGCCAGCAGCTGGGGCGGGACAGGGACGCTGGAAGCGGGAGAATTCGGGTACGAGCAGTACTTC.

The chain has TRBV5-6 and TRBJ1-2, with 12 bases lining up with TRBD1. After removal of 1 base from V and 3 bases from J, the junction contained 13 bases not matched to a gene. The germline gives CDR1 SGHDT, CDR2 YYEEEE. The CDR3 loop spans 19 amino acids. This chain's CDR3 is CASSLFISTGTGGDYGYTF. Here the CDR3 DNA reads TGTGCCAGCAGCTTGTTTATCAGTACCGGGACAGGGGGCGACTATGGCTACACCTTC.

The chain has TRBV7-2 and TRBJ1-2; the D is unclear. The CDR3 has 15 residues. The germline CDR1 and CDR2 sequences are SGHTA and FQGNSA. Trimming cost V 1 base and J 3 bases, with 12 bases left between them. CDR3 DNA: TGTGCCAGCAGCTTAGTTCCGGGGTCTGACTATGGCTACACCTTC. This codes for CASSLVPGSDYGYTF.

This sequence joins TRBV29-1 and TRBJ1-4, with 7 positions matching TRBD1. This CDR3 contains 12 residues. J lost 8 bases, V lost 7 bases, and 7 bases had no gene match. Germline lookup yields CDR1 SQVTM and CDR2 ANQGSEA. CDR3 coding DNA: TGCAGCGCCAGGGGGTTTGAGGAAAAACTGTTTTTT. Translating it yields CSARGFEEKLFF. Full variable domain (remainder filled in from reference TRBV29-1 and TRBJ1-4): SAVISQKPSRDICQRGTSLTIQCQVDSQVTMMFWYRQQPGQSLTLIATANQGSEATYESGFVIDKFPISRPNLTFSTLTVSNMSPEDSSIYLCSARGFEEKLFFGSGTQLSVL.

In regard to this clone: One end of the junction fails to match germline, which may point to a read error. The chain is built from TRBV7-7 and TRBJ1-2; 10 positions match TRBD1. The CDR3 has 17 amino acids. CDR1 and CDR2 (germline): SSHAT, FNYEAQ (reference sequence). CDR3 in amino acids: CASSLGPLDRGHYGYTF. In nucleotides, the CDR3 is TGTGCTAGCAGCTTAGGCCCCTTAGACAGGGGGCACTATGGCTACACCTTC.

The sample holds a few counts of this clone. V usage is TRBV4-2 and J usage is TRBJ1-5; D is unresolved. The CDR3 is 13 residues long. V was pared by 3 bases and J by 6 bases, with 9 bases between. From germline, CDR1 is LGHNA and CDR2 YNFKEQ. CDR3 loop: CASSQFLAQPQHF. The CDR3 coding sequence is TGTGCCAGCAGCCAGTTTCTGGCTCAGCCCCAGCATTTT.

The genes are TRBV28 and TRBJ1-1; D unresolved. This CDR3 is 12 amino acids long. Germline lookup yields CDR1 MDHEN and CDR2 SYDVKM. V was pared by 2 bases and J by 11 bases, with 12 bases between. CDR3 sequence: CASSLDRLRAFF. CDR3 bases: TGTGCCAGCAGTTTAGATAGGTTAAGGGCTTTCTTT.

J is TRBJ2-2 and V is TRBV9; D is ambiguous. This CDR3 is 13 amino acids long. Germline V gene lookup returns CDR1 SGDLS and CDR2 YYNGEE. The V end lost 0 bases, the J end lost 6 bases, and 6 bases lay between the germline ends. This chain's CDR3 is CASSVDLAGELFF. In nucleotides, the CDR3 is TGTGCCAGCAGCGTAGACCTAGCCGGGGAGCTGTTTTTT.

The J gene is TRBJ2-7, the V gene TRBV7-9; weak D call: TRBD1 (6 bases). The germline V gene encodes CDR1 SEHNR and CDR2 FQNEAQ (reference sequence). Trimming took off 5 bases at V and 2 bases at J, with 19 bases between the two ends. The CDR3 is made up of 16 amino acids. The CDR3 DNA is TGTGCCAGCAGCCATGGGAACAGGGTTGACGCCTACGAGCAGTACTTC. Protein product: CASSHGNRVDAYEQYF.

The rearrangement links TRBV5-6 to TRBJ1-1; the D is unclear. This CDR3 comprises 13 residues. The germline V gene encodes CDR1 SGHDT and CDR2 YYEEEE. V lost 2 bases to trimming and J lost 4 bases, with 9 bases between them. The CDR3 reads CASSLGGITEAFF. The CDR3 DNA is TGTGCCAGCAGCTTAGGAGGGATCACTGAAGCTTTCTTT.

The rearrangement uses TRBV5-8 and TRBJ2-7; D is uncertain. Looked up from germline, CDR1 is SGHTS and CDR2 is YDEGEE. Trimming pared 4 bases from V and 3 bases from J, leaving 8 bases between. The length of the CDR3 is 12 residues. CDR3 sequence: CASSAAVYEQYF. CDR3 DNA: TGTGCCAGCAGCGCCGCGGTCTACGAGCAGTACTTC.

The chain couples TRBV5-1 to TRBJ2-1; D is possibly TRBD2 (6 bases). Trimming removed 1 base from V and 0 bases from J, with 11 bases in between. Germline-derived CDR1 and CDR2 are SGHRS and YFSETQ. The CDR3 spans 16 residues. The CDR3 protein is CASSLSRLGSYNEQFF. The CDR3 bases are TGCGCCAGCAGCTTGTCGCGACTAGGCTCCTACAATGAGCAGTTCTTC.

In its sample, this clone was seen once. The J gene is TRBJ1-2, the V gene TRBV18; 9 bases are a match to TRBD1. Germline V lookup: CDR1 KGHSH, CDR2 LQKENI. Trimming at V came to 4 bases and at J to 3 bases, leaving 3 bases not matched to a gene. This CDR3 comprises 14 residues. The CDR3 nucleotides read TGTGCCAGCTCACACCGGACAGGGGACTATGGCTACACCTTC. It yields the protein CASSHRTGDYGYTF.

This clone was observed a handful of times. For the CDR3, the DNA is TGTGCCAGCAGCCGCGGGACTAGCGGTCCCACCGGGGAGCTGTTTTTT. Its translation is CASSRGTSGPTGELFF. The rearrangement links TRBV14 to TRBJ2-2; 11 nucleotides agree with TRBD2. The CDR3 spans 16 residues. Germline V gene lookup returns CDR1 SGHDN and CDR2 FVKESK. V shed 4 bases, J shed 4 bases, and the junction held 5 bases outside the gene matches.

This chain connects TRBV29-1 to TRBJ1-3, with 8 bases matching TRBD1. V trimming: 3 bases; J trimming: 4 bases; junction bases outside the gene matches: 2. The CDR3 is made up of 13 amino acids. Germline V gene lookup returns CDR1 SQVTM and CDR2 ANQGSEA. The CDR3 sequence is CSVEGTGGNTIYF. The CDR3, as DNA: TGCAGCGTTGAGGGGACAGGAGGAAACACCATATATTTT.

V gene TRBV5-1 combines with J gene TRBJ2-3, with 8 bases identical to TRBD1. The CDR3 has 15 residues. V shed 4 bases and J 0 bases; nucleotides not matched to a gene: 4. Germline CDR1 SGHRS, CDR2 YFSETQ. As DNA, the CDR3 is TGCGCCAGCAGCCCAGGACAGGGAAGCACAGATACGCAGTATTTT. It specifies CASSPGQGSTDTQYF.

J is TRBJ1-5 and V is TRBV19, with D unresolved. Germline CDR1 LNHDA, CDR2 SQIVND (reference sequence). The CDR3 is 13 residues long. The V end lost 4 bases, the J end lost 4 bases, and 8 bases lay between the germline ends. The CDR3 reads CASSKLLNQPQHF. The CDR3 region has the DNA TGTGCCAGTAGTAAGCTCCTAAATCAGCCCCAGCATTTT.

The chain combines TRBV5-1 with TRBJ2-5; 9 bases fit TRBD2. The CDR3 length is 15 residues. The germline gives CDR1 SGHRS, CDR2 YFSETQ. The junction had 5 bases not matched to a gene; V was cut back by 4 bases and J by 1 base. The DNA for the CDR3 is TGCGCCAGCAGCAGGGGGACTAGCTCCCAAGAGACCCAGTACTTC. Its translation is CASSRGTSSQETQYF.

The gene calls are TRBV4-3 and TRBJ2-3; 11 bases are shared with TRBD2. This CDR3 is 16 amino acids long. Germline assignment: CDR1 LGHNA and CDR2 YSLEER. After removal of 4 bases from V and 8 bases from J, the junction contained 11 bases not matched to a gene. The CDR3 is CASSPGQVAGGGTQYF. The CDR3 nucleotides read TGCGCCAGCAGCCCAGGACAGGTAGCGGGAGGGGGTACGCAGTATTTT.

The table lists this clone with a count of one. This chain joins TRBV28 and TRBJ1-1; the D is unclear. The ends were cut back, 5 bases at V and 1 base at J, with 11 bases in the middle. Germline V lookup: CDR1 MDHEN, CDR2 SYDVKM. The CDR3 has 14 amino acids. The CDR3 region is CASSDERTNTEAFF. CDR3 DNA: TGTGCCAGCAGTGACGAGCGGACGAACACTGAAGCTTTCTTT.

The CDR3, as DNA: TGCGCCAGCAGCTTTACAGGGAGAGGGCAAGAGACCCAGTACTTC. Translating gives CASSFTGRGQETQYF. The rearrangement uses TRBV5-1 and TRBJ2-5; weak D call: TRBD1 (6 bases). Germline V gene data show CDR1 as SGHRS and CDR2 as YFSETQ. The V gene lost 2 bases and the J gene lost 2 bases, with 13 bases spanning the gap. The CDR3 covers 15 residues.

The chain has TRBV2 and TRBJ2-3; TRBD2 agrees at 7 bases. The germline V gene encodes CDR1 SNHLY and CDR2 FYNNEI. J lost 2 bases, V lost 7 bases, and 9 bases had no gene match. This CDR3 spans 15 amino acids. DNA of the CDR3: TGTGCCAGCACGAAGTGGCGGGAGCTCACAGATACGCAGTATTTT. Amino acids: CASTKWRELTDTQYF.

CDR3 bases: TGTGCCAGCTCGCCGCAGGGGACCGGGGAGCTGTTTTTT. Its translation: CASSPQGTGELFF. The genes are TRBV18 and TRBJ2-2; D is possibly TRBD1 (6 bases). V lost 6 bases to trimming and J lost 5 bases, with 10 bases between them. Germline CDR1 reads KGHSH; CDR2 reads LQKENI. CDR3 length: 13 amino acids.

A few counts support this clone. This chain connects TRBV13 to TRBJ2-1, with D perhaps matching TRBD2 (5 bases). The CDR3 length is 15 residues. Germline V gene lookup returns CDR1 PRHDT and CDR2 FYEKMQ (reference sequence). V gave up 5 bases and J gave up 0 bases, with 11 bases separating them. In DNA form, the CDR3 reads TGTGCCAGCAGCGATCTAGCAAGCTCCTACAATGAGCAGTTCTTC. This gives the protein CASSDLASSYNEQFF.

The V gene is TRBV5-8, the J gene TRBJ1-5; a possible D gene is TRBD1 (5 bases). In germline, CDR1 is SGHTS, CDR2 YDEGEE. The CDR3 consists of 14 residues. V was trimmed by 0 bases and J by 6 bases, leaving 10 bases between them. As DNA, the CDR3 is TGTGCCAGCAGCTTGGGGCAGGGAAGTCAGCCCCAGCATTTT. Translating it yields CASSLGQGSQPQHF.

The chain joins TRBV10-3 to TRBJ1-1, with 7 bases identical to TRBD1. This CDR3 comprises 17 residues. V shed 1 base, J shed 1 base, and the junction held 9 bases outside the gene matches. Germline V gene sequence: CDR1 ENHRY, CDR2 SYGVKD. CDR3 sequence (DNA): TGTGCCATCAGTGAGTTCCCCACAGGGGCCCAGAACACTGAAGCTTTCTTT. Its translation: CAISEFPTGAQNTEAFF.

The rearrangement joins TRBV5-4 to TRBJ2-7; D could derive from TRBD1 or TRBD2 (7 bases each). The germline CDR1 and CDR2 sequences are SGHNT and YYREEE (reference sequence). This CDR3 comprises 13 residues. V dropped 3 bases and J dropped 5 bases, with 12 bases sitting between them. The DNA of the CDR3 is TGTGCCAGCAGCTCGACAGGGAGGGACGAGCAGTACTTC. The encoded protein is CASSSTGRDEQYF.